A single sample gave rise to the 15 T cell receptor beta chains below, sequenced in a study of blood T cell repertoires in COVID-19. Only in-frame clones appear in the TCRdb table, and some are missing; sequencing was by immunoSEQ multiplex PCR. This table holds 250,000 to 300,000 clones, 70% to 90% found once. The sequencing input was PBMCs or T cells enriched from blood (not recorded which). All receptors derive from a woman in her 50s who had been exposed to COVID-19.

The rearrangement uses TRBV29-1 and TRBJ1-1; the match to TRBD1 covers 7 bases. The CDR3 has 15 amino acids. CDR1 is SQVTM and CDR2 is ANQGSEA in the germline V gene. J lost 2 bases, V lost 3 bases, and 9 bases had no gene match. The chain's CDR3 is CSVEGNRGANTEAFF. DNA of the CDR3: TGCAGCGTTGAGGGGAACAGGGGCGCAAACACTGAAGCTTTCTTT.

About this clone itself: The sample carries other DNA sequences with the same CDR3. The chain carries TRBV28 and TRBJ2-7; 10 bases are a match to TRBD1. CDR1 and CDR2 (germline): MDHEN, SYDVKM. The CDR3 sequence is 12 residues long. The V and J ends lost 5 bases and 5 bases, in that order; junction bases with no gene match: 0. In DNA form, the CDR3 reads TGTGCCAGCAGTGGACAGGGGGACGAGCAGTACTTC. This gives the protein CASSGQGDEQYF. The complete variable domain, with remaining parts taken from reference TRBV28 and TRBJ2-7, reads DVKVTQSSRYLVKRTGEKVFLECVQDMDHENMFWYRQDPGLGLRLIYFSYDVKMKEKGDIPEGYSVSREKKERFSLILESASTNQTSMYLCASSGQGDEQYFGPGTRLTVT.

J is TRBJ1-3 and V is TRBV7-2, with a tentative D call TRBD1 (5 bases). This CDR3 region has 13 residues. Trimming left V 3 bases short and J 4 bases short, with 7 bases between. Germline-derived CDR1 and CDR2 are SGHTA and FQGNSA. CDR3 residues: CASSFDRGNTIYF. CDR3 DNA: TGTGCCAGCAGCTTTGACAGAGGAAACACCATATATTTT.

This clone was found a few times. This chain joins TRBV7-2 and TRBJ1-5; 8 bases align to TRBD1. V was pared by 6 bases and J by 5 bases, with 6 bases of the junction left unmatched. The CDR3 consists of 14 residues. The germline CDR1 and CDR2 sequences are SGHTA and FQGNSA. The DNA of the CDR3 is TGTGCCAGCAGGGGGGACAGGCCCGATCAGCCCCAGCATTTT. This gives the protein CASRGDRPDQPQHF.

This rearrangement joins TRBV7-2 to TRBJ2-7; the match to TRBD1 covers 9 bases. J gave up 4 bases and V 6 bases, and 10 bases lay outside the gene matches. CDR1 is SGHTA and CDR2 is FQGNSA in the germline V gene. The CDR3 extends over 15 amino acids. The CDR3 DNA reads TGTGCCAGCAGATCCTTGGGGACAGGGACTTACGAGCAGTACTTC. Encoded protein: CASRSLGTGTYEQYF.

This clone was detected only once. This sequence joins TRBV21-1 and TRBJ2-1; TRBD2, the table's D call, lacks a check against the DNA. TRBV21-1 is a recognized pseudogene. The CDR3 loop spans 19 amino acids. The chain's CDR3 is CASSPKGGGGSSSYNEQFF. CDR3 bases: TGTGCCAGCAGCCCTAAAGGTGGCGGGGGGTCAAGCTCCTACAATGAGCAGTTCTTC.

For the CDR3, the DNA is TGCGCCAGCAGCTTGGAGACAGGGTTTCCCTACGAGCAGTACTTC. It is translated as CASSLETGFPYEQYF. V gene TRBV5-1 combines with J gene TRBJ2-7; 7 nucleotides match TRBD1. Trimming at V came to 0 bases and at J to 2 bases, leaving 5 bases not matched to a gene. The CDR3 is 15 amino acids. Germline loops: CDR1 SGHRS, CDR2 YFSETQ.

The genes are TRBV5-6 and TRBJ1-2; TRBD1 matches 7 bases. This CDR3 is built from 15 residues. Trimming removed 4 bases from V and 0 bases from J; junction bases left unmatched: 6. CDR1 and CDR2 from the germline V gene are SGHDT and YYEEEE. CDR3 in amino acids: CASSPGDSPNYGYTF. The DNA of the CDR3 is TGTGCCAGCAGCCCTGGGGACAGCCCTAACTATGGCTACACCTTC.

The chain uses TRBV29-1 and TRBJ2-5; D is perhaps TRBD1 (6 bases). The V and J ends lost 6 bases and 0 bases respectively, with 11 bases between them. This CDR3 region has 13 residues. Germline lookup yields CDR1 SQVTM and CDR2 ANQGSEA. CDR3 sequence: CSVMGDNQETQYF. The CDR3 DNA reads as TGCAGCGTGATGGGGGACAACCAAGAGACCCAGTACTTC.

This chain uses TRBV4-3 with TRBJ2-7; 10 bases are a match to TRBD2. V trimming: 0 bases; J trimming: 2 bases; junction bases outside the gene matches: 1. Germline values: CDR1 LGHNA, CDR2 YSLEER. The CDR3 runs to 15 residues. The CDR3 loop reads CASSQDLAGAYEQYF. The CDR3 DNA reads TGCGCCAGCAGCCAAGACCTAGCGGGGGCCTACGAGCAGTACTTC.

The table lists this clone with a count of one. The CDR3 bases are TGTGCCAGTAGATTTCAGGCGGGGGGGGATCAGCCCCAGCATTTT. Its translation is CASRFQAGGDQPQHF. The chain couples TRBV19 to TRBJ1-5, with D possibly being TRBD1 (5 bases). The V and J ends lost 6 bases and 5 bases respectively, with 17 bases between them. This CDR3 region has 15 residues. In germline, CDR1 is LNHDA, CDR2 SQIVND (reference sequence).

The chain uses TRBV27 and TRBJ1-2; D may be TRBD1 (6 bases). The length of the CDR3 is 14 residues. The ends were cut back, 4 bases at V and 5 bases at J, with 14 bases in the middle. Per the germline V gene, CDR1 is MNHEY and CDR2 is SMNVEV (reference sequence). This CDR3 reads CASSSPDRPYGYTF. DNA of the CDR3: TGTGCCAGCAGTTCGCCTGACAGGCCGTATGGCTACACCTTC.

CDR3 loop: CASSIVQGNTGELFF. As DNA, the CDR3 is TGTGCCAGCAGTATAGTCCAGGGTAACACCGGGGAGCTGTTTTTT. V and J are TRBV7-8 and TRBJ2-2, with D tentatively TRBD1 (5 bases). Trimming removed 6 bases from V and 2 bases from J, with 13 bases in between. The germline gives CDR1 SGHVS, CDR2 FQNEAQ. The CDR3 spans 15 residues.

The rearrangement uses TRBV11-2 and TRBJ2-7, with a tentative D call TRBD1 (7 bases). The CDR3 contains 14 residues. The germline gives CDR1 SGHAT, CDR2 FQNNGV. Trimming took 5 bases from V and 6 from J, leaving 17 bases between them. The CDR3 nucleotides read TGTGCCAGCAGCCGGGACAGAGGGGGGAGCGAGCAGTACTTC. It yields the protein CASSRDRGGSEQYF.

The CDR3 DNA follows: TGTGCCAGCAGTCCCTGGGACAGTCAGGGGCCCCAGCATTTT. Protein product: CASSPWDSQGPQHF. This chain uses TRBV27 with TRBJ1-5; 7 bases line up with TRBD1. The CDR3 is 14 amino acids. J lost 9 bases, V lost 5 bases, and 10 bases had no gene match. Per the germline V gene, CDR1 is MNHEY and CDR2 is SMNVEV (reference sequence).